These 5 T cell receptor beta chains were sequenced from one sample in a study of shared clonotypes between healthy human individuals. Assay: immunoSEQ multiplex PCR; the TCRdb copy retains only in-frame clones and omits some. The sample carries 600,000 to 800,000 clones, over 55% recorded once. The sample taken for sequencing was memory CD4+ T cells sorted from blood. Subset: CD45RA-negative fraction. Receptors originate from a woman aged 25-40 years in good health.

The V gene is TRBV7-2, the J gene TRBJ2-3; 10 nucleotides align to TRBD1. Germline V CDR1 and CDR2: SGHTA, FQGNSA. This CDR3 region has 16 residues. The J segment lost 3 bases and the V segment lost 4 bases, leaving 7 bases of the junction unmatched. The CDR3 here is CASSSTGTGVTDTQYF. In nucleotides, the CDR3 is TGTGCCAGCAGCTCAACCGGGACAGGGGTGACAGATACGCAGTATTTT.

The CDR3 DNA is TGTGCCAGCAGGAACTCAGCAGGGGAAAAACTGTTTTTT. Amino acid sequence: CASRNSAGEKLFF. This chain uses TRBV28 with TRBJ1-4; D may be TRBD1 (5 bases). The CDR3 has 13 residues. Trimming pared 6 bases from V and 8 bases from J, leaving 13 bases between. Germline lookup yields CDR1 MDHEN and CDR2 SYDVKM.

This rearrangement joins TRBV7-7 to TRBJ2-2; D gene ambiguous. The CDR3 spans 12 residues. Germline V gene lookup returns CDR1 SSHAT and CDR2 FNYEAQ (reference sequence). Trimming removed 7 bases from V and 0 bases from J, with 3 bases in between. Here the CDR3 DNA reads TGTGCCAGCACTCCGAACACCGGGGAGCTGTTTTTT. It encodes CASTPNTGELFF.

The genes are TRBV11-2 and TRBJ1-1; 9 bases map to TRBD1. V gave up 2 bases and J gave up 2 bases; unmatched junction bases: 3. The CDR3 is 15 amino acids. Germline-derived CDR1 and CDR2 are SGHAT and FQNNGV. The CDR3 DNA follows: TGTGCCAGCAGCTTATCGGGACAGGGAAACACTGAAGCTTTCTTT. Amino acids: CASSLSGQGNTEAFF.

This clone appeared once. The rearrangement links TRBV9 to TRBJ2-1, with TRBD2 matching over 14 bases. J gave up 3 bases and V 8 bases, and 13 bases lay outside the gene matches. Germline values: CDR1 SGDLS, CDR2 YYNGEE. This CDR3 contains 18 residues. The CDR3 protein is CARKGLAGDLTGYNEQFF. For the CDR3, the DNA is TGTGCCAGAAAGGGACTAGCGGGAGATTTAACTGGCTACAATGAGCAGTTCTTC.